This TCR beta chain was identified during a study of cytomegalovirus exposure and HLA in healthy donors. V lost 7 bases, J lost 4 bases, and 12 bases lay in between. The length of the CDR3 is 12 residues. Germline loops: CDR1 SQVTM, CDR2 ANQGSEA. PCR primers comprised 60 Vbeta and 13 Jbeta primers. In the study's own analysis: Later analysis identified roughly 84 million unique TCR beta chains, some 10 million shared. The data were produced by immunoSEQ multiplex PCR, yet TCRdb's version contains in-frame clones alone and is incomplete. The V and J calls and clone size come from that table; D and trimming were worked out from the DNA. The sample has about 120,000 clones; about 81% are singletons. This clone showed up just once.

This chain uses TRBV29-1 with TRBJ2-3, with D maybe TRBD1 (5 bases). The receptor was derived from a middle-aged woman in good health and CMV-seropositive. Sample: PBMCs. The CDR3, as DNA: TGCAGCGGAGGACAATCCCCAGATACGCAGTATTTT. This gives the protein CSGGQSPDTQYF.